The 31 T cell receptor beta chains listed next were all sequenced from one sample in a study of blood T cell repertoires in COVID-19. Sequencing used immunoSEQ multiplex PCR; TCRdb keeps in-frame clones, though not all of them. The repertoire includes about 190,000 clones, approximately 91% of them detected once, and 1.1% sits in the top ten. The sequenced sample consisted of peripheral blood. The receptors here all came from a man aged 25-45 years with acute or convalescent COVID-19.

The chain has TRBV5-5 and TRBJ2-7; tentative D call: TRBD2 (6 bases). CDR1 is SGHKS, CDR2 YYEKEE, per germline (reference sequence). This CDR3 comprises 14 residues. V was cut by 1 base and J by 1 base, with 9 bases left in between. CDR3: CASSLRGLSYEQYF. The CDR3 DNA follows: TGTGCCAGCAGCTTGCGGGGGTTATCCTACGAGCAGTACTTC.

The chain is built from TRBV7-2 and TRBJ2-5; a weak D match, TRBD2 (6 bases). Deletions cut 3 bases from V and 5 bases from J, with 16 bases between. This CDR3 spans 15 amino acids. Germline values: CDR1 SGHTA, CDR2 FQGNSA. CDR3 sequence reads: CASSFSGGIGETQYF. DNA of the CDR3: TGTGCCAGCAGCTTTTCCGGGGGTATCGGGGAGACCCAGTACTTC.

This chain's CDR3 is CASSSQGQETQYF. CDR3 DNA: TGTGCCAGTAGCAGCCAGGGGCAAGAGACCCAGTACTTC. The chain couples TRBV19 to TRBJ2-5; TRBD1 might be the D (6 bases). V dropped 6 bases and J dropped 2 bases, with 10 bases sitting between them. CDR3 length: 13 residues. In germline, CDR1 is LNHDA, CDR2 SQIVND (reference sequence).

CDR3 residues: CASSRSGGGGYEQYF. DNA for the CDR3: TGTGCCAGCAGCCGATCGGGGGGCGGAGGTTACGAGCAGTACTTC. The chain carries TRBV28 and TRBJ2-7, with a weak D call TRBD2 (7 bases). The CDR3 extends over 15 amino acids. Germline V gives CDR1 MDHEN, CDR2 SYDVKM. The ends were cut back, 6 bases at V and 4 bases at J, with 19 bases in the middle.

In nucleotides, the CDR3 is TGTGCCTGGAGTGTGGGCCATAGCAATCAGCCCCAGCATTTT. It specifies CAWSVGHSNQPQHF. This rearrangement joins TRBV30 to TRBJ1-5; D remains ambiguous. Per germline, CDR1 GTSNPN and CDR2 SVGIG (reference sequence). The CDR3 contains 14 residues. V was pared by 0 bases and J by 0 bases, with 6 bases between.

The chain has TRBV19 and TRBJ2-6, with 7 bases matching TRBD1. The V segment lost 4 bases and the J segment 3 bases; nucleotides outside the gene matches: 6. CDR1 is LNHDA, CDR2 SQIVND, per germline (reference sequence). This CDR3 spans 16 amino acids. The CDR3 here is CASSKGQVYGANVLTF. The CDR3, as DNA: TGTGCCAGTAGTAAAGGACAGGTTTATGGGGCCAACGTCCTGACTTTC.

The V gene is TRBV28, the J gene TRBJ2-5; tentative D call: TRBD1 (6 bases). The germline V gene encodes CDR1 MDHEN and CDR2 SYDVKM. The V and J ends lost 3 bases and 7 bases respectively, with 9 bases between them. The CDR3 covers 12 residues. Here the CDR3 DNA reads TGTGCCAGCAGTTTGGGGGCAGGGACCCAGTACTTC. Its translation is CASSLGAGTQYF.

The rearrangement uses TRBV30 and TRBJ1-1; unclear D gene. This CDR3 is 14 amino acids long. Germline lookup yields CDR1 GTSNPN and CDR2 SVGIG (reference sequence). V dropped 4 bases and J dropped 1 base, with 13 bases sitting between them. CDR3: CAWTLLGRNTEAFF. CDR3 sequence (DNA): TGTGCCTGGACTCTCCTCGGGAGGAACACTGAAGCTTTCTTT.

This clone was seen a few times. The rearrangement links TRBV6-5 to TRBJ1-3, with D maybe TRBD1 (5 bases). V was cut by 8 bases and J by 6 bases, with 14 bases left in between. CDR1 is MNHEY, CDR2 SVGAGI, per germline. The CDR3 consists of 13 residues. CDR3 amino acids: CASWGGNQNTIYF. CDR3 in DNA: TGTGCCAGCTGGGGGGGAAACCAAAACACCATATATTTT.

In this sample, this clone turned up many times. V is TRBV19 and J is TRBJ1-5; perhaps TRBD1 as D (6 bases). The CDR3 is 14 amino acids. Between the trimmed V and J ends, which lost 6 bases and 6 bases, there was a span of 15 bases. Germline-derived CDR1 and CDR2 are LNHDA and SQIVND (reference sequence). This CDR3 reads CASRDSEVSQPQHF. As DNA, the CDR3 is TGTGCCAGTAGGGACAGCGAGGTTAGTCAGCCCCAGCATTTT.

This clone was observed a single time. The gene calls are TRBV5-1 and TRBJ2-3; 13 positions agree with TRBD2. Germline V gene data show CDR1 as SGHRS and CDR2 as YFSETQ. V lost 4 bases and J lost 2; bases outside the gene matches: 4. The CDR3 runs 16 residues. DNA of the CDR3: TGCGCCAGCAGCACAGGACTAGCGGGGGCCACAGATACGCAGTATTTT. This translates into CASSTGLAGATDTQYF. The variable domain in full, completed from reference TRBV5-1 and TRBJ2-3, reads KAGVTQTPRYLIKTRGQQVTLSCSPISGHRSVSWYQQTPGQGLQFLFEYFSETQRNKGNFPGRFSGRQFSNSRSEMNVSTLELGDSALYLCASSTGLAGATDTQYFGPGTRLTVL.

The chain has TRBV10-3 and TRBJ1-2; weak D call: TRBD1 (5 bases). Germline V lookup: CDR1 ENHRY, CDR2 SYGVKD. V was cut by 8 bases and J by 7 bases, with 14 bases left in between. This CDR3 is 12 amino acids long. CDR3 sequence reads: CAIQGGPGGYTF. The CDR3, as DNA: TGTGCCATCCAGGGAGGGCCTGGTGGCTACACCTTC.

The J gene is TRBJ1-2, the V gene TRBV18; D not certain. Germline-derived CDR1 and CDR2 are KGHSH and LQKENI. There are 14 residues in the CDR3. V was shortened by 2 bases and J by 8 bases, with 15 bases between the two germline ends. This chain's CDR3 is CASSPSSGVGGYTF. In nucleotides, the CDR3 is TGTGCCAGCTCACCATCCTCAGGCGTCGGAGGCTACACCTTC. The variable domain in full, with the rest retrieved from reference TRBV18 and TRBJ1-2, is NAGVMQNPRHLVRRRGQEARLRCSPMKGHSHVYWYRQLPEEGLKFMVYLQKENIIDESGMPKERFSAEFPKEGPSILRIQQVVRGDSAAYFCASSPSSGVGGYTFGSGTRLTVV.

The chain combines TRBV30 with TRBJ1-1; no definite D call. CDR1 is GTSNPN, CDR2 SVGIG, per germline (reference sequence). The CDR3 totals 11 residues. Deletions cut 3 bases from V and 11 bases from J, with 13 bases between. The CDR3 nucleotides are TGTGCCTGGAGAATAGAATCTTGGGCTTTCTTT. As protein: CAWRIESWAFF.

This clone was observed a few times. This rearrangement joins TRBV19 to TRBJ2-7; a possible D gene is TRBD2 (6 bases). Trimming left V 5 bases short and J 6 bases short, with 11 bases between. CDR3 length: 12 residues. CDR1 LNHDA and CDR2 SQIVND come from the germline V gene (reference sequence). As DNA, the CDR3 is TGTGCCAGTAGTTTCCGGGACTCCGAGCAGTACTTC. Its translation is CASSFRDSEQYF.

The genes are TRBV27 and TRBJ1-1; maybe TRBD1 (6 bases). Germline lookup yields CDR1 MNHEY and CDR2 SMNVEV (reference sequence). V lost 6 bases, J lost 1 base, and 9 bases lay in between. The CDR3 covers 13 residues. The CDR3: CASRGRGNTEAFF. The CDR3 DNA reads TGTGCCAGCAGGGGCAGGGGGAACACTGAAGCTTTCTTT.

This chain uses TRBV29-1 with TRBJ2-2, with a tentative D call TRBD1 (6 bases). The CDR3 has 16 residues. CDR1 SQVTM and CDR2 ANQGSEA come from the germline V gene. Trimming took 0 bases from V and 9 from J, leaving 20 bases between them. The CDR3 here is CSVEDTGTQNGRELFF. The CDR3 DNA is TGCAGCGTTGAAGACACCGGGACACAAAATGGTAGGGAGCTGTTTTTT.

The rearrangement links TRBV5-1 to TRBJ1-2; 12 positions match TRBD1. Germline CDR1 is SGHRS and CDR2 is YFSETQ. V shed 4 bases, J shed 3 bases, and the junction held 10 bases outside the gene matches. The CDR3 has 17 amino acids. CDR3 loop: CASSPSGQGAFDYGYTF. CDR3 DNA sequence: TGCGCCAGCAGCCCATCGGGACAGGGGGCTTTTGACTATGGCTACACCTTC.

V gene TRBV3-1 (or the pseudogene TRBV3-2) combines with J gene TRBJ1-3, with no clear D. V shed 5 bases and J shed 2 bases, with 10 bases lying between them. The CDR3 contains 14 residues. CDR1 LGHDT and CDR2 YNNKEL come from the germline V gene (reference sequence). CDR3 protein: CASSGREAGNTIYF. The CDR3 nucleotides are TGTGCCAGCAGCGGCCGGGAGGCTGGAAACACCATATATTTT.

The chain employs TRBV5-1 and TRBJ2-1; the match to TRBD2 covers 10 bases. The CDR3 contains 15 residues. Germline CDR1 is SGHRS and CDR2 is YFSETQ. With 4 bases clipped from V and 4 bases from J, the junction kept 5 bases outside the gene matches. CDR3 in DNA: TGCGCCAGCAGCGTAGGACTAGCGGAATACAATGAGCAGTTCTTC. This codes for CASSVGLAEYNEQFF.

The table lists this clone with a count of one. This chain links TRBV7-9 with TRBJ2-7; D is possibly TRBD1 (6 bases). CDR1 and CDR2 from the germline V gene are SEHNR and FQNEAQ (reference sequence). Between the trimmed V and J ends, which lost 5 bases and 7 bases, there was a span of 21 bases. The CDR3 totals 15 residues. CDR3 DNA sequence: TGTGCCAGCAGCGAACCGGGACACCTGATGGATGAGCAGTACTTC. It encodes CASSEPGHLMDEQYF.

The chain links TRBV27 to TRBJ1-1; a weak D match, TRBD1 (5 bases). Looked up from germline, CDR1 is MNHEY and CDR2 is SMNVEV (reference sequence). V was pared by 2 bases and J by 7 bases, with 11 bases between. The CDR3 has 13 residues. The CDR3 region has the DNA TGTGCCAGCAGTTTACCCGGGACTTATGAAGCTTTCTTT. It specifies CASSLPGTYEAFF.

As DNA, the CDR3 is TGTGCCAGCAGTTTGAGGGGACTCAATCAGCCCCAGCATTTT. This encodes CASSLRGLNQPQHF. The rearrangement links TRBV28 to TRBJ1-5, with D possibly TRBD1 on 5 matching bases. Between the trimmed V and J ends, which lost 3 bases and 3 bases, there was a span of 9 bases. Germline V lookup: CDR1 MDHEN, CDR2 SYDVKM. This CDR3 comprises 14 residues.

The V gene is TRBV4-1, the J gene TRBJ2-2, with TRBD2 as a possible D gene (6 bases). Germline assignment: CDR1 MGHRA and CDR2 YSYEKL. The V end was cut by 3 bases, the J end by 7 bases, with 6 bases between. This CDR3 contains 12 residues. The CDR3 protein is CASSHGGGELFF. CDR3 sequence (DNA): TGCGCCAGCAGCCACGGGGGCGGGGAGCTGTTTTTT.

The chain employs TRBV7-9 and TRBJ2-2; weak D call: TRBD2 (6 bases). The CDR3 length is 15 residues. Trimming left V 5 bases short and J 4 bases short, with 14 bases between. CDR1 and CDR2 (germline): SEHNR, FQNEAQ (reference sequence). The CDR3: CASSDTSRSTGELFF. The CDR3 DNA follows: TGTGCCAGCAGCGATACTAGCCGTTCCACCGGGGAGCTGTTTTTT.

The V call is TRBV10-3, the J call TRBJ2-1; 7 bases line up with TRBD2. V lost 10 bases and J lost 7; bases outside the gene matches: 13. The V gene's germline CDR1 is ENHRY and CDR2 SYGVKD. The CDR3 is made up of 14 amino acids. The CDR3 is CATQYGGSLNEQFF. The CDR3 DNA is TGTGCCACGCAATACGGCGGGAGTTTGAATGAGCAGTTCTTC.

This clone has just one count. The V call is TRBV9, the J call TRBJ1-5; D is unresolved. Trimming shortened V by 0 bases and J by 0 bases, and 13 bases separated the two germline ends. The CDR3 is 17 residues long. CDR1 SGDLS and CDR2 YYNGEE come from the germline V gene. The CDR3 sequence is CASSVAADFNSNQPQHF. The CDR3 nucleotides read TGTGCCAGCAGCGTAGCGGCGGACTTTAATAGCAATCAGCCCCAGCATTTT.

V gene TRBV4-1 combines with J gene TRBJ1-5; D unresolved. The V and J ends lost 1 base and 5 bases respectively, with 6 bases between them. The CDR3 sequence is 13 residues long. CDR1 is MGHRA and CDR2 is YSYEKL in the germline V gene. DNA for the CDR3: TGCGCCAGCAGCCAAGGGCCCGATCAGCCCCAGCATTTT. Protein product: CASSQGPDQPQHF.

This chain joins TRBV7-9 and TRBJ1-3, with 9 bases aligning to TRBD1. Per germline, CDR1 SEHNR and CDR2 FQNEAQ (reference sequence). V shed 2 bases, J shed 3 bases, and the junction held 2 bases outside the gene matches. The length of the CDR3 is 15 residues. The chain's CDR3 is CASSLTGGFGNTIYF. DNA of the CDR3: TGTGCCAGCAGCTTAACAGGGGGCTTTGGAAACACCATATATTTT. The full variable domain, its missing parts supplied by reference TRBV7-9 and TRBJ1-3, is DTGVSQNPRHKITKRGQNVTFRCDPISEHNRLYWYRQTLGQGPEFLTYFQNEAQLEKSRLLSDRFSAERPKGSFSTLEIQRTEQGDSAMYLCASSLTGGFGNTIYFGEGSWLTVV.

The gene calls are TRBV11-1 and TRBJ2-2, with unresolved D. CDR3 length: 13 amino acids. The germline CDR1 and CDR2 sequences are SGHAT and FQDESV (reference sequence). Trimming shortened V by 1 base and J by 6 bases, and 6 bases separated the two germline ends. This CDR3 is CASSLVLAGELFF. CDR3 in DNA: TGTGCCAGCAGCTTAGTACTTGCCGGGGAGCTGTTTTTT.

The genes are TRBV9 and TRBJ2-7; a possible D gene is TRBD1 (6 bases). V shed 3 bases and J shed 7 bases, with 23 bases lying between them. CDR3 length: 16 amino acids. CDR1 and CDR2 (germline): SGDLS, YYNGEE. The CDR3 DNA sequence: TGTGCCAGCAGCGCCTTCGACAGGTCCCCTACTGGTGAGCAGTACTTC. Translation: CASSAFDRSPTGEQYF. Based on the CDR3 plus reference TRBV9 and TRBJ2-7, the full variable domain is DSGVTQTPKHLITATGQRVTLRCSPRSGDLSVYWYQQSLDQGLQFLIQYYNGEERAKGNILERFSAQQFPDLHSELNLSSLELGDSALYFCASSAFDRSPTGEQYFGPGTRLTVT.